This T cell receptor (beta chain) was documented in a study of CXCR3-negative and CXCR3-positive naive CD8 T cells. Notes on the study in general: Comparison of naive CXCR3-negative and CXCR3-positive cells revealed similar TRBV-TRBJ usage, while memory cells differed. Both naive subsets showed comparably high diversity, and memory CD8+ cells showed much lower diversity. CXCR3-positive naive cells carried more hydrophobic TRB CDR3s than CXCR3-negative naive cells did.

It was by 5' RACE with UMI labels that the TRB cDNA libraries were prepared. TCRdb reprocessed the 5' RACE reads; each CDR3 protein has one entry and no DNA is given. The sample has roughly 110,000 distinct CDR3 sequences. With 300,000 cells each, the CD8+ T cell subsets were individually sorted in triplicate. Naive CD8+ T cells displayed a CD45RO-CCR7+CD27+CD95- phenotype. CDR3 length: 14 amino acids. From germline, CDR1 is MRHNA and CDR2 SNTAGT. Comment on this clonotype: What it binds is unknown.

The clonotype originates from a human donor in good health. Some clones in this sample may be carry-over from other donors' samples. The material sequenced was naive CXCR3+ CD8+ T cells from blood. Subset meaning: CD45RO-CCR7+CD27+CD95- naive CD8+ T cells expressing CXCR3 (TNR3+). The chain joins TRBV6-4 to TRBJ2-3; no DNA is available, so the TRBD1 call from TCRdb remains unchecked. This CDR3 is CASSDVGGGDTQYF.